The 14 T cell receptor beta chains below were found in one sample sequenced in a study of regulatory T cells in long-lasting Graves disease. Construction of the TCR beta libraries employed iRepertoire HTBI primers in conjunction with Arm-PCR of CDR3 regions. One entry per CDR3 protein, called by TCRdb with MiXCR from the multiplex PCR reads. The repertoire holds about 660,000 distinct CDR3 sequences, with around 30% as singletons. As for time point: persistent/refractory GD, antithyroid drugs over 5 years with positive TRAb. From RNA extracted from PBMCs, the TCR library was made. The specimen was peripheral blood mononuclear cells (PBMCs), collected when the disease was refractory, from a patient treated with antithyroid drugs. These receptor sequences come from a female donor with Graves disease.

The chain combines TRBV19 with TRBJ2-7; D is unresolved. Trimming took off 6 bases at V and 0 bases at J, with 15 bases between the two ends. The CDR3 has 15 amino acids. Germline V CDR1 and CDR2: LNHDA, SQIVND (reference sequence). For the CDR3, the DNA is TGTGCCAGTAGCGGCGGTCGAGCGCTCTCCTACGAGCAGTACTTC. Encoded protein: CASSGGRALSYEQYF.

This clonotype was observed a handful of times. V usage is TRBV12-5 and J usage is TRBJ2-7; 8 bases agree with TRBD2. Trimming cost V 7 bases and J 5 bases; bases outside gene matches: 22. The CDR3 length is 18 residues. CDR1 and CDR2 from the germline V gene are LGHNT and FRNRAP. The CDR3, as DNA: TGTGCTAGTGCCTTTTCCCCCTTAACTAGCGGCCCAGGGGACGAGCAGTACTTC. Encoded protein: CASAFSPLTSGPGDEQYF. Combining the CDR3 with reference TRBV12-5 and TRBJ2-7 gives the whole variable domain DARVTQTPRHKVTEMGQEVTMRCQPILGHNTVFWYRQTMMQGLELLAYFRNRAPLDDSGMPKDRFSAEMPDATLATLKIQPSEPRDSAVYFCASAFSPLTSGPGDEQYFGPGTRLTVT.

This clonotype was picked up a small number of times. V gene TRBV27 combines with J gene TRBJ1-2; D possibly corresponds to TRBD1 (5 bases). Looked up from germline, CDR1 is MNHEY and CDR2 is SMNVEV (reference sequence). Trimming shortened V by 2 bases and J by 8 bases, and 15 bases separated the two germline ends. The CDR3 contains 14 residues. This CDR3 reads CASSLIRGAEGYTF. The CDR3 coding sequence is TGTGCCAGCAGTTTAATAAGGGGAGCGGAAGGCTACACCTTC.

The V and J genes are TRBV12-3 or TRBV12-4 and TRBJ1-2; the D gene is possibly TRBD1 (6 bases). This CDR3 has 13 residues. V gave up 4 bases and J gave up 6 bases, with 12 bases separating them. CDR3 nucleotides: TGTGCCAGCAGTTCGGGGGCAGTCAATGGCTACACCTTC. Protein product: CASSSGAVNGYTF.

The sample holds many counts of this clonotype. The gene calls are TRBV7-9 and TRBJ2-5; 7 bases line up with TRBD1. V lost 6 bases and J lost 5; bases outside the gene matches: 6. The CDR3 loop spans 13 amino acids. Germline lookup yields CDR1 SEHNR and CDR2 FQNEAQ (reference sequence). In nucleotides, the CDR3 is TGTGCCAGCAGACACAGGGGTGGCGAGACCCAGTACTTC. Translated, it gives CASRHRGGETQYF.

The table lists this clonotype with a few counts. The CDR3 sequence: CASSYRAAAGNTIYF. CDR3 nucleotides: TGTGCCAGCAGTTACAGGGCAGCCGCCGGAAACACCATATATTTT. This chain uses TRBV6-5 with TRBJ1-3, with D unresolved. Per germline, CDR1 MNHEY and CDR2 SVGAGI. V lost 2 bases and J lost 4, with 12 bases in between. The CDR3 spans 15 residues.

This clonotype was found a few times. J is TRBJ1-2 and V is TRBV20-1; 7 bases line up with TRBD1. With V trimmed by 3 bases and J by 4 bases, 5 bases remained unmatched. CDR1 and CDR2 from the germline V gene are DFQATT and SNEGSKA (reference sequence). CDR3 length: 13 residues. CDR3 protein: CSASPGQTYGYTF. CDR3 nucleotide sequence: TGCAGTGCTAGCCCGGGACAGACCTATGGCTACACCTTC.

This rearrangement joins TRBV12-3 or TRBV12-4 to TRBJ2-5; D is unclear. Trimming left V 5 bases short and J 5 bases short, with 12 bases between. CDR3 size: 13 residues. The CDR3 DNA reads as TGTGCCAGCAGTCCTGACGATCGGGAGACCCAGTACTTC. Its protein is CASSPDDRETQYF.

This clonotype has only one observation. The gene calls are TRBV7-2 and TRBJ1-3; TRBD1 might be the D (5 bases). CDR1 and CDR2 (germline): SGHTA, FQGNSA. This CDR3 is built from 14 residues. Between the trimmed V and J ends, which lost 5 bases and 9 bases, there was a span of 17 bases. The CDR3 region is CASSPLQAGGTIYF. The CDR3 region has the DNA TGTGCCAGCAGCCCCCTGCAGGCGGGGGGCACCATATATTTT.

The rearrangement uses TRBV5-1 and TRBJ1-6; D might be TRBD1 (6 bases). The CDR3 is 14 amino acids. From germline, CDR1 is SGHRS and CDR2 YFSETQ. V dropped 4 bases and J dropped 10 bases, with 15 bases sitting between them. CDR3 in DNA: TGCGCCAGCAGCCCGGGACAAAGCCGGTCACCCCTCCACTTT. Protein: CASSPGQSRSPLHF.

This clonotype was counted a few times. The chain is built from TRBV29-1 and TRBJ2-7, with TRBD2 matching 8 bases. The V segment lost 7 bases and the J segment 2 bases; nucleotides outside the gene matches: 4. Germline assignment: CDR1 SQVTM and CDR2 ANQGSEA. The CDR3 has 12 residues. The CDR3 DNA reads TGCAGCGCCCGGACTAGCCCCTACGAGCAGTACTTC. Translating it yields CSARTSPYEQYF.

The chain recombines TRBV20-1 with TRBJ2-7; the match to TRBD2 covers 8 bases. Trimming cost V 6 bases and J 3 bases; bases outside gene matches: 13. This CDR3 is built from 15 residues. Germline loops: CDR1 DFQATT, CDR2 SNEGSKA (reference sequence). CDR3: CSAIPREGVLYEQYF. The CDR3 bases are TGCAGTGCAATCCCCCGGGAGGGAGTTCTCTACGAGCAGTACTTC.

At least ten counts were recorded for this clonotype. The chain joins TRBV20-1 to TRBJ2-5; 8 bases agree with TRBD2. The CDR3 spans 14 residues. The V gene's germline CDR1 is DFQATT and CDR2 SNEGSKA (reference sequence). With 5 bases clipped from V and 1 base from J, the junction kept 6 bases outside the gene matches. CDR3: CSAGPGGRQETQYF. DNA for the CDR3: TGCAGTGCTGGCCCGGGAGGGCGCCAAGAGACCCAGTACTTC.

The gene calls are TRBV30 and TRBJ2-4; D unresolved. The V gene's germline CDR1 is GTSNPN and CDR2 SVGIG (reference sequence). CDR3 size: 12 residues. V was pared by 5 bases and J by 8 bases, with 13 bases between. The CDR3 sequence is CAWGPKKDIQYF. The CDR3 DNA is TGTGCCTGGGGGCCCAAAAAGGACATTCAGTACTTC.